Listed below are T cell receptor beta chains from one sample, sequenced in a study of T cell repertoires in cytomegalovirus infection. The antigens these receptors bind are not known. TCRdb called the reads again in MiXCR, with one record for every CDR3 protein. Of approximately 500,000 distinct CDR3 sequences listed, 25% to 35% are singletons. The sequences come from cultured PBMCs, collected from culture after CMV antigen stimulation. The origin of the receptors is a human donor in good health (CMV status not recorded). Some clones in this sample may be carry-over from other donors' samples. The CDR3 runs from the conserved cysteine through the conserved F or W. A D gene is named only where the DNA matches it firmly. The size entry is marked missing in some rows and otherwise reads once, few, many or a size class.

V	length	J	size	D	DNA	CDR3
TRBV7-2	12	TRBJ1-2	many	TRBD1	TGTGCCAGCAGCTGGGGCAGGGGGCTAGATACCTTC	CASSWGRGLDTF
TRBV7-2	14	TRBJ1-1	many	TRBD1	TGTGCCAGCAGCAAAGGGGCAGGGGGATCTGAAGCTTTCTTT	CASSKGAGGSEAFF
TRBV28	18	TRBJ2-4	NA	TRBD2	TGTGCCAGCAGTCCTCGGGGAGGACTAGCTACAGCCAAAAACATTCAGTACTTC	CASSPRGGLATAKNIQYF
TRBV27	14	TRBJ2-2	NA	NA	TGTGCCAGCAGTTTAACTCAGACCCCCGGGGAGCTGTTTTTT	CASSLTQTPGELFF
TRBV12-5	15	TRBJ2-1	NA	TRBD2	TGTGCTAGTGGTCAAATAGCGGGAGTGTTCAATGAGCAGTTCTTC	CASGQIAGVFNEQFF
TRBV12-3/TRBV12-4	15	TRBJ1-4	NA	TRBD1	TGTGCCAGCAGTCGGCGGACAGGACCTAATGAAAAACTGTTTTTT	CASSRRTGPNEKLFF
TRBV19	15	TRBJ2-5	NA	TRBD1	TGTGCCAGTAGTGGGACAGGGAAGGGGCCCGAGACCCAGTACTTC	CASSGTGKGPETQYF
TRBV24-1	16	TRBJ2-5	NA	TRBD1	TGTGCCACCAGTGATTTCGGACAGGGCGAACAAGAGACCCAGTACTTC	CATSDFGQGEQETQYF
TRBV12-3/TRBV12-4	21	TRBJ2-1	few	TRBD2	TGTGCCAGCAGTTTCCTGAATAGCGGGAGGCGCACCTTTATGGTAGGCAATGAGCAGTTCTTC	CASSFLNSGRRTFMVGNEQFF
TRBV7-6	14	TRBJ2-1	NA	NA	TGTGCCAGCAGCTTAACAGGCACTCGGAATGAGCAGTTCTTC	CASSLTGTRNEQFF
TRBV4-1	14	TRBJ1-2	few	NA	TGCGCCAGCAGCCTTATGGGCGGACCCTATGGCTACACCTTC	CASSLMGGPYGYTF
TRBV12-3/TRBV12-4	15	TRBJ1-4	NA	NA	TGTGCCAGCAGCACATACAGGGCAGGGCCTGAAAAACTGTTTTTT	CASSTYRAGPEKLFF
TRBV6-2/TRBV6-3	15	TRBJ2-1	NA	NA	TGTGCCAGCAGAGGTTTCAGCGATTCCTACAATGAGCAGTTCTTC	CASRGFSDSYNEQFF
TRBV7-2	15	TRBJ1-6	many	NA	TGTGCCAGCAGACTGCGGGGCACCTATAATTCACCCCTCCACTTT	CASRLRGTYNSPLHF
TRBV19	13	TRBJ2-1	NA	NA	TGTGCCAGTAGTATAATCCAGGGACGAGAGCAGTTCTTC	CASSIIQGREQFF
TRBV9	13	TRBJ2-7	NA	NA	TGTGCCAGCAGCGAAGGTGACCCCTACGAGCAGTACTTC	CASSEGDPYEQYF
TRBV19	15	TRBJ1-5	few	NA	TGTGCCAATCCCTCCGTTGGTCTAGGCAATCAGCCCCAGCATTTT	CANPSVGLGNQPQHF
TRBV19	13	TRBJ1-5	NA	NA	TGTGCCAGTAGTAATGAGTTTATCCAGCCCCAGCATTTT	CASSNEFIQPQHF
TRBV7-8	14	TRBJ1-5	many	NA	TGTGCCAGCAGCTTAGTGACTGGTGGTCAGCCCCAGCATTTT	CASSLVTGGQPQHF
TRBV7-8	15	TRBJ2-3	many	TRBD1	TGTGCCAGCAGCTTATCTGGGACAGGGGCGACAGCGCAGTATTTT	CASSLSGTGATAQYF
TRBV28	15	TRBJ1-2	NA	NA	TGTGCCAGCAGCGGCCCTCTCCATCAGGACTATGGCTACACCTTC	CASSGPLHQDYGYTF
TRBV7-8	16	TRBJ2-7	many	TRBD1	TGTGCCAGCAGCTTCCGGGACAGTTATGTCGCGTACGAGCAGTACTTC	CASSFRDSYVAYEQYF
TRBV7-2	16	TRBJ2-3	many	NA	TGTGCCAGCAGCTTAATCAGCGGGCCGCTCACAGATACGCAGTATTTT	CASSLISGPLTDTQYF
TRBV4-1	16	TRBJ1-5	NA	NA	TGCGCCAGCAGCCAAGATCAGGGAAATAGCAATCAGCCCCAGCATTTT	CASSQDQGNSNQPQHF
TRBV7-6	15	TRBJ2-1	NA	TRBD1	TGTGCCAGCAGCTTAGCAGGGGGCGAAAACAATGAGCAGTTCTTC	CASSLAGGENNEQFF
TRBV5-1	15	TRBJ1-1	NA	NA	TGCGCCAGCAGCTTGGGGCCGGGGGGAGACACTGAAGCTTTCTTT	CASSLGPGGDTEAFF
TRBV7-9	16	TRBJ2-1	few	NA	TGTGCCAGCAGCACGGGATTGGGTCTACGGGACAATGAGCAGTTCTTC	CASSTGLGLRDNEQFF
TRBV30	13	TRBJ1-4	NA	NA	TGTGCCTGGAGTATCAGACGCGGGGAAAAACTGTTTTTT	CAWSIRRGEKLFF
TRBV5-6	15	TRBJ2-3	NA	NA	TGTGCCAGCAGCTTGGATGCCAGGAGCACAGATACGCAGTATTTT	CASSLDARSTDTQYF